Included here is one T cell receptor beta chain sequence, with context. The source of the sample is a study of blood T cell repertoires in COVID-19. Symptom resolution, clearance, or two negative PCRs marked the recovered donors of Cohort 3. Germline values: CDR1 LNHDA, CDR2 SQIVND (reference sequence). The V segment lost 9 bases and the J segment 6 bases; nucleotides outside the gene matches: 14. This CDR3 spans 15 amino acids. TCRdb's table, derived via immunoSEQ multiplex PCR, lists solely in-frame clones and lacks some. In the table there are 280,000 or so clones, around 85% of which are singletons.

V and J are TRBV19 and TRBJ1-5; 7 positions match TRBD1. Material for sequencing was PBMCs or T cells enriched from blood (not recorded which). The clonotype comes from a woman aged 45 to 65 who had recovered from COVID-19. This chain's CDR3 is CASGDSGGRSQPQHF. DNA for the CDR3: TGTGCCAGCGGGGACAGTGGGGGTCGGAGTCAGCCCCAGCATTTT.